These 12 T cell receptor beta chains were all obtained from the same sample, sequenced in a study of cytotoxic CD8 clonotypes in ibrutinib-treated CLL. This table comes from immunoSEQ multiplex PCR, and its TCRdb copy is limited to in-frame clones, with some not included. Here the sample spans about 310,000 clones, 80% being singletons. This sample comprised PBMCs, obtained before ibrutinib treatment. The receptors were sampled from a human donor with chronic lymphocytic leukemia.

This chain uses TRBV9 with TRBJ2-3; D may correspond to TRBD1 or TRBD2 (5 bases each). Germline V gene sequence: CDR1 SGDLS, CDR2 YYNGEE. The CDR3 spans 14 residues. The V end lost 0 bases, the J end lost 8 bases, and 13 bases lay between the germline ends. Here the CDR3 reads CASSVDWSGGTQYF. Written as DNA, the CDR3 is TGTGCCAGCAGCGTAGATTGGAGTGGGGGTACGCAGTATTTT.

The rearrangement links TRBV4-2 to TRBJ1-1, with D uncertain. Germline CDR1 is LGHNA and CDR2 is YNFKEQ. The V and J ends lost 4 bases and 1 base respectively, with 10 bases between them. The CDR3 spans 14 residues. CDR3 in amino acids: CASSLTTGNTEAFF. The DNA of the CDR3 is TGTGCCAGCAGCCTGACGACTGGGAACACTGAAGCTTTCTTT.

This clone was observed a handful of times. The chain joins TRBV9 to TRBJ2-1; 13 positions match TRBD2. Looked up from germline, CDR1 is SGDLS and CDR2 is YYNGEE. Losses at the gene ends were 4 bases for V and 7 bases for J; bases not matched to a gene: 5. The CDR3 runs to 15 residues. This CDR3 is CASSSRTSGSNEQFF. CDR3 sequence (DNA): TGTGCCAGCAGCTCTCGGACTAGCGGGAGTAATGAGCAGTTCTTC.

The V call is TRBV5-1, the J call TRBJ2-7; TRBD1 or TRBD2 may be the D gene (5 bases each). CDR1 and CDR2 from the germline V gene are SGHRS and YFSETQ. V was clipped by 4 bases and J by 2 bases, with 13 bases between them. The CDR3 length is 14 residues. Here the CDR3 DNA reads TGCGCCAGCAGCCCTAGCAGGGCCCCCTACGAGCAGTACTTC. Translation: CASSPSRAPYEQYF.

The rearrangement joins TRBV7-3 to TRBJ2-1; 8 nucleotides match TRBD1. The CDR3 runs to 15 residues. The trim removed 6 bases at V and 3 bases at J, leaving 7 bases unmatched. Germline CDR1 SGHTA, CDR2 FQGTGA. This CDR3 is CASRSSGTGYNEQFF. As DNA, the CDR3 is TGTGCCAGCAGAAGTTCCGGGACAGGCTACAATGAGCAGTTCTTC.

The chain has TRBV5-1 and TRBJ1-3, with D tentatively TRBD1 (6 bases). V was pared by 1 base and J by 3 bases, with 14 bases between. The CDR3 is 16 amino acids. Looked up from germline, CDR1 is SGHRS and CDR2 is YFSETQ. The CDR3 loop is CASSLRAGDFGNTIYF. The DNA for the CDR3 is TGCGCCAGCAGCTTGCGGGCAGGGGACTTTGGAAACACCATATATTTT. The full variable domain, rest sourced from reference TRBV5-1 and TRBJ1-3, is KAGVTQTPRYLIKTRGQQVTLSCSPISGHRSVSWYQQTPGQGLQFLFEYFSETQRNKGNFPGRFSGRQFSNSRSEMNVSTLELGDSALYLCASSLRAGDFGNTIYFGEGSWLTVV.

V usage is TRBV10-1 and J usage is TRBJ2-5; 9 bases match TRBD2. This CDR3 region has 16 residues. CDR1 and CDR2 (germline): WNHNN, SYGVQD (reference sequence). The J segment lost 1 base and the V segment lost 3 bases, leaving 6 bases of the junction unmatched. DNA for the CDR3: TGCGCCAGCAGTGATTCGTCGACTAGCGGCCAAGAGACCCAGTACTTC. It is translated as CASSDSSTSGQETQYF.

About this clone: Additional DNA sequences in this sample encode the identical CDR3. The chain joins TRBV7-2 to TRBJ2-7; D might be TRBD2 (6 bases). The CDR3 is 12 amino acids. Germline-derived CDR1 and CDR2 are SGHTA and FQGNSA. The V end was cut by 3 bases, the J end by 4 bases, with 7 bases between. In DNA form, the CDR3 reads TGTGCCAGCAGCTTTAGCGGATACGAGCAGTACTTC. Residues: CASSFSGYEQYF.

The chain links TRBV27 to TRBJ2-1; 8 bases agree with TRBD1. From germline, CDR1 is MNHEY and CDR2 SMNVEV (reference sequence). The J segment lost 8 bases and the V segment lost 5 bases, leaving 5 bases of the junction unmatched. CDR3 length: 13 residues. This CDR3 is CASSLTGGDEQFF. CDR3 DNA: TGTGCCAGCAGTCTTACAGGGGGAGATGAGCAGTTCTTC.

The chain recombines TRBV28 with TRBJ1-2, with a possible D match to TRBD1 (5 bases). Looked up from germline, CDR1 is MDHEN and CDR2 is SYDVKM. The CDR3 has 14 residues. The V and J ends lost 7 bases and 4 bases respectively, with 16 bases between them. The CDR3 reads CASTTSPQGYGYTF. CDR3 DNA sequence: TGTGCCAGCACCACTTCCCCCCAGGGCTATGGCTACACCTTC.

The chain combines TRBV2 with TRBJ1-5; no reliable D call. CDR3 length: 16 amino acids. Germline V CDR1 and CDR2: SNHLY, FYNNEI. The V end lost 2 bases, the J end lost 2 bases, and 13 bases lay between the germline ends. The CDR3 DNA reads TGTGCCAGCAGTGAAACGGACTCAGAGGGCAATCAGCCCCAGCATTTT. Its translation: CASSETDSEGNQPQHF.

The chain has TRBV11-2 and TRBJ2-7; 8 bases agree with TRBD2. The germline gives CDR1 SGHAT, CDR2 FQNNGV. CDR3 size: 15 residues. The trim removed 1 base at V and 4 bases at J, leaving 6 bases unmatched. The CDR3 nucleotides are TGTGCCAGCAGCTTAGGTTTCGCTAGCGGGTACGAGCAGTACTTC. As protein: CASSLGFASGYEQYF.